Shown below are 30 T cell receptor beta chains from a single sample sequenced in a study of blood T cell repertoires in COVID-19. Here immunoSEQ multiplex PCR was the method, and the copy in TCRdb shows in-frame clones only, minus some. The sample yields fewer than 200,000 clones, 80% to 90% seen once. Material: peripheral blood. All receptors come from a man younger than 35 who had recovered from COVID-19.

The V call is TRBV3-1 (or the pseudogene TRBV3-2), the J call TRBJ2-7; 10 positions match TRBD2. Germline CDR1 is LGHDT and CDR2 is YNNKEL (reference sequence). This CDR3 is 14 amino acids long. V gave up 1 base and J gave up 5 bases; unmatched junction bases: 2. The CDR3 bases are TGTGCCAGCAGCCAAGGCCTAGCGGGAGACGAGCAGTACTTC. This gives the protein CASSQGLAGDEQYF.

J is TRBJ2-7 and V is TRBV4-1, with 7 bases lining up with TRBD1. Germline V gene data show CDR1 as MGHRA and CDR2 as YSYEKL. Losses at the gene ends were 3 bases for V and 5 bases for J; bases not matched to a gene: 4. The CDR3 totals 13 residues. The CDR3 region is CASSHLQGDEQYF. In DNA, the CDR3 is TGCGCCAGCAGCCATCTCCAGGGGGACGAGCAGTACTTC.

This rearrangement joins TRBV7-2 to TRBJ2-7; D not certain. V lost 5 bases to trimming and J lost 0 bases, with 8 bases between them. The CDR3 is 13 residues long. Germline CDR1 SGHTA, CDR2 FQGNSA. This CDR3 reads CASSTPRSYEQYF. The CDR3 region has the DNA TGTGCCAGCAGCACTCCTCGCTCCTACGAGCAGTACTTC.

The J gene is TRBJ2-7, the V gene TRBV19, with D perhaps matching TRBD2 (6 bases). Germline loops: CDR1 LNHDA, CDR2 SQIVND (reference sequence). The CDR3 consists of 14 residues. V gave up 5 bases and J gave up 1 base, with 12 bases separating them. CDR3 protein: CASSSGTGSYEQYF. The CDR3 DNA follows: TGTGCCAGTAGTTCCGGGACTGGTTCCTACGAGCAGTACTTC.

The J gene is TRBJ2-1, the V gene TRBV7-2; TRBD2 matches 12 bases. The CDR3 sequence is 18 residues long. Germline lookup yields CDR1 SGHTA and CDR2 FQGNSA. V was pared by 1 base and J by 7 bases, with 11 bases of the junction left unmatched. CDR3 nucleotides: TGTGCCAGCAGCTTAGGTAATCTAGCGGGAGGGGGACAGAATGAGCAGTTCTTC. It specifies CASSLGNLAGGGQNEQFF.

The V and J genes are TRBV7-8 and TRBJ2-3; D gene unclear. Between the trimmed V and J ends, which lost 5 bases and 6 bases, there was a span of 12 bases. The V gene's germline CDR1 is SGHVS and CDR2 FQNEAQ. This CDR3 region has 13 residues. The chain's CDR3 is CASSRNPTDTQYF. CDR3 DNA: TGTGCCAGCAGCCGAAACCCTACGGATACGCAGTATTTT.

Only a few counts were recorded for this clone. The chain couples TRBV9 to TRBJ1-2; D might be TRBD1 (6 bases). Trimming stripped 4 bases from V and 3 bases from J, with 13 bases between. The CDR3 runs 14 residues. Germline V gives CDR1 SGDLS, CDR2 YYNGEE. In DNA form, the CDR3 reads TGTGCCAGCAGCTCCACAGGGATGGACTATGGCTACACCTTC. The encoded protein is CASSSTGMDYGYTF.

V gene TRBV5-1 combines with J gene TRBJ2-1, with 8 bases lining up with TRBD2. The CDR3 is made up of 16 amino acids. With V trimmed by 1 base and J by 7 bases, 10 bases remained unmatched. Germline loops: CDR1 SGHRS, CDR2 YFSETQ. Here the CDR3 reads CASSLIAGRGRNEQFF. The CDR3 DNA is TGCGCCAGCAGCTTGATAGCGGGACGGGGTCGGAATGAGCAGTTCTTC.

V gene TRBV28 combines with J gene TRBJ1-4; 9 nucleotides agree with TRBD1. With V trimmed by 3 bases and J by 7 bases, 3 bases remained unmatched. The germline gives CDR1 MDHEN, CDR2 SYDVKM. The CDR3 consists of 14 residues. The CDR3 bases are TGTGCCAGCAGTTTGGGACAGGGAGGTGAAAAACTGTTTTTT. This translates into CASSLGQGGEKLFF.

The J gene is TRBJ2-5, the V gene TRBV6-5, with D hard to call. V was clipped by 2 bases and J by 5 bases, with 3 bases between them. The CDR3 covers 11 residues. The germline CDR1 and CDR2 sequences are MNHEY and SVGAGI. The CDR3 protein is CASSYLETQYF. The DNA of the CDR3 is TGTGCCAGCAGTTACCTCGAGACCCAGTACTTC.

In DNA form, the CDR3 reads TGTGCCAGCAGTTTAAGCGGTCGGGGTAGACAGGGTACCGATAGCAGCTCCTACGAGCAGTACTTC. Translated: CASSLSGRGRQGTDSSSYEQYF. The chain recombines TRBV28 with TRBJ2-7, with TRBD1 matching over 7 bases. The CDR3 extends over 22 amino acids. CDR1 and CDR2 (germline): MDHEN, SYDVKM. V lost 2 bases and J lost 0; bases outside the gene matches: 25.

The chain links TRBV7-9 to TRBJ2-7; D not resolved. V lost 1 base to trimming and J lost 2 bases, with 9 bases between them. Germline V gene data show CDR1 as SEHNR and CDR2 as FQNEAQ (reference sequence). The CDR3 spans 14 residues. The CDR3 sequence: CASSLDAGPYEQYF. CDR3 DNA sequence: TGTGCCAGCAGCTTAGATGCAGGCCCCTACGAGCAGTACTTC.

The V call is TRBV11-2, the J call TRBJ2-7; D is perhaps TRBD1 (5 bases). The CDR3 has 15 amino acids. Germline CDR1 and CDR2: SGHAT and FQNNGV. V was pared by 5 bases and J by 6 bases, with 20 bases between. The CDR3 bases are TGTGCCAGCAGCCCGAATTGGGGCAGGGTGCGCGAGCAGTACTTC. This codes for CASSPNWGRVREQYF.

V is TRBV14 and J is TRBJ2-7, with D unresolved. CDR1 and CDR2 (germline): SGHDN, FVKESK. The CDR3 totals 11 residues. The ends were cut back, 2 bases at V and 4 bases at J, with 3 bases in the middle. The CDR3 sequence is CASSQLYEQYF. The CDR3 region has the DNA TGTGCCAGCAGCCAACTGTACGAGCAGTACTTC.

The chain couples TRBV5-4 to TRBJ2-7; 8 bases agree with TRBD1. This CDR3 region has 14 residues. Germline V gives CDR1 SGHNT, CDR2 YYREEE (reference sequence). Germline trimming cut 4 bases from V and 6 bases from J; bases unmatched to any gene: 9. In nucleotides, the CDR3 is TGTGCCAGCAGCCCGGACAGGGTTAGAGGCGAGCAGTACTTC. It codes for CASSPDRVRGEQYF.

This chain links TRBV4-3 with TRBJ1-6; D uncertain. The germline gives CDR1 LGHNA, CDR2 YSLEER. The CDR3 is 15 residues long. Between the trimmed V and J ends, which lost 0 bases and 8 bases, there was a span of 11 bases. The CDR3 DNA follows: TGCGCCAGCAGCCAAGATGAGGCAGTTTATTCACCCCTCCACTTT. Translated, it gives CASSQDEAVYSPLHF.

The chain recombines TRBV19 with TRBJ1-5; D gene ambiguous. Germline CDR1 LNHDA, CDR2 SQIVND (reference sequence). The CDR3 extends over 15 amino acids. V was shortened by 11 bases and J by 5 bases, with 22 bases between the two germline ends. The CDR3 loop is CASSGVDAADQPQHF. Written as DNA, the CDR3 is TGTGCCTCCTCTGGAGTAGACGCAGCCGATCAGCCCCAGCATTTT.

CDR3 DNA sequence: TGCGCCAGCAGCCAATCACTAGCGGGACTTAGCACAGATACGCAGTATTTT. Translated: CASSQSLAGLSTDTQYF. This sequence joins TRBV4-3 and TRBJ2-3; 10 bases line up with TRBD2. The length of the CDR3 is 17 residues. V lost 2 bases, J lost 0 bases, and 5 bases stayed unmatched. CDR1 and CDR2 (germline): LGHNA, YSLEER.

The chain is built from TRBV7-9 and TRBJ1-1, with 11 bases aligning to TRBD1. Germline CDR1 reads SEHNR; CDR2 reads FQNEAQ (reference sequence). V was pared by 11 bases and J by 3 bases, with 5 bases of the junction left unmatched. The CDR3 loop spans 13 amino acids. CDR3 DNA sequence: TGTGCCTCCGGACAGGGGGCGTACACTGAAGCTTTCTTT. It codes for CASGQGAYTEAFF.

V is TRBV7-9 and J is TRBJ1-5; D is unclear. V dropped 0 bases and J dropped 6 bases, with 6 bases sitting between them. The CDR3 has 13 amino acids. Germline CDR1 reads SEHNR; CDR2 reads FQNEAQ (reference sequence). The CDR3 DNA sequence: TGTGCCAGCAGCTTAGCCGAGGGTCAGCCCCAGCATTTT. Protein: CASSLAEGQPQHF.

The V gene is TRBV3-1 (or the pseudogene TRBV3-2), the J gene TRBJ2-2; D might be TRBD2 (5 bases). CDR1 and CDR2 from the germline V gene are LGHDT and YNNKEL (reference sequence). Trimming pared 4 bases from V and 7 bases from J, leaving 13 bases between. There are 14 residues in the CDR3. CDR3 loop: CASSPSPGNGELFF. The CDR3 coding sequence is TGTGCCAGCAGCCCCTCCCCGGGGAACGGGGAGCTGTTTTTT.

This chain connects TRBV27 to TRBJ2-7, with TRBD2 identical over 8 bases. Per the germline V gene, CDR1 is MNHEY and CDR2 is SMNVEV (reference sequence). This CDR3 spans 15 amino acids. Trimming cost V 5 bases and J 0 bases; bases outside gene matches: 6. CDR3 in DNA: TGTGCCAGCAGTCCTCTAGCGGGCCCCTCCTACGAGCAGTACTTC. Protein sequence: CASSPLAGPSYEQYF.

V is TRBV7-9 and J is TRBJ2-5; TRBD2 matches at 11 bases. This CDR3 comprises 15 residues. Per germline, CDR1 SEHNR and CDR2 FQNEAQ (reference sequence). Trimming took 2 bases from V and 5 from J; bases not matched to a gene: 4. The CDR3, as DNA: TGTGCCAGCAGCTTACGGACTAGCGGGTCTGAGACCCAGTACTTC. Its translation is CASSLRTSGSETQYF.

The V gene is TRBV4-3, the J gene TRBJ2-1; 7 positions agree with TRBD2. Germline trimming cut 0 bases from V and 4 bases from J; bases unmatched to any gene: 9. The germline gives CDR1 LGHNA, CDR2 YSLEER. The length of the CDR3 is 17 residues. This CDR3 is CASSQDSGGGPYNEQFF. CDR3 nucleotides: TGCGCCAGCAGCCAAGATAGTGGGGGAGGGCCTTACAATGAGCAGTTCTTC.

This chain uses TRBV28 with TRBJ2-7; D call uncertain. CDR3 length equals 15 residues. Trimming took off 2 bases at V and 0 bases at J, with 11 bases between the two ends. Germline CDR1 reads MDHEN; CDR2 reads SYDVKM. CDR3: CASSLTRPSSYEQYF. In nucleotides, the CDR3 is TGTGCCAGCAGTTTAACCAGGCCCAGCTCCTACGAGCAGTACTTC.

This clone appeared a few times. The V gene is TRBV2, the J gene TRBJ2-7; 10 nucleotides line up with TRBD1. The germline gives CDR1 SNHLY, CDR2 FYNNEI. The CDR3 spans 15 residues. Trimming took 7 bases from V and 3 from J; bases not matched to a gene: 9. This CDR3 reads CASIRGRDRGYEQYF. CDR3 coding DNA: TGTGCCAGCATCCGAGGCCGGGACAGGGGCTACGAGCAGTACTTC. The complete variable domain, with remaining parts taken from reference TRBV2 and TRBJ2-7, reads EPEVTQTPSHQVTQMGQEVILRCVPISNHLYFYWYRQILGQKVEFLVSFYNNEISEKSEIFDDQFSVERPDGSNFTLKIRSTKLEDSAMYFCASIRGRDRGYEQYFGPGTRLTVT.

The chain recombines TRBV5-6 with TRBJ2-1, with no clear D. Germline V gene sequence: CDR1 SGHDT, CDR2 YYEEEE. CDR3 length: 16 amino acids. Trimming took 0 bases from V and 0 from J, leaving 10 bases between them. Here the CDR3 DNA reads TGTGCCAGCAGCTTGGTTTCCTTCTCCTCCTACAATGAGCAGTTCTTC. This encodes CASSLVSFSSYNEQFF.

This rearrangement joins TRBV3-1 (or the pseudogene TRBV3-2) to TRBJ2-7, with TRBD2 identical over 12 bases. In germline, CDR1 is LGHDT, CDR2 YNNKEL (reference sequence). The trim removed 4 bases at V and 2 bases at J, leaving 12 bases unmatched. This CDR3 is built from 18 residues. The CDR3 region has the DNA TGTGCCAGCAGCCGAACCGGGACTAGCGGGCCCCCCCCCTACGAGCAGTACTTC. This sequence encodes CASSRTGTSGPPPYEQYF.

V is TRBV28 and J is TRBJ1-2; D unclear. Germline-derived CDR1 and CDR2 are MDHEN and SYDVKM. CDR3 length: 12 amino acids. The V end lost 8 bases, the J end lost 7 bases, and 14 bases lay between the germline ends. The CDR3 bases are TGTGCCAGCCGGGAAAGTATAGGTGGCTACACCTTC. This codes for CASRESIGGYTF.

CDR3 in amino acids: CASSELQGRQETQYF. The CDR3 nucleotides are TGTGCCAGCAGTGAACTGCAGGGAAGACAAGAGACCCAGTACTTC. The chain combines TRBV6-1 with TRBJ2-5; D may be TRBD1 (5 bases). Germline-derived CDR1 and CDR2 are MNHNS and SASEGT. The CDR3 is 15 amino acids. Deletions cut 2 bases from V and 2 bases from J, with 12 bases between.